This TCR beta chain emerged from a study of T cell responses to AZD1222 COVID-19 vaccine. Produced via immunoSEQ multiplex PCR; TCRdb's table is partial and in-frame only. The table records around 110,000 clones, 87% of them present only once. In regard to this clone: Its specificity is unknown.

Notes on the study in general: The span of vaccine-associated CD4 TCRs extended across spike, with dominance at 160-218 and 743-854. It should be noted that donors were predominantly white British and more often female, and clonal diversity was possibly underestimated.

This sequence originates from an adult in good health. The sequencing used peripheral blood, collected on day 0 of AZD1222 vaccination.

The chain's CDR3 is CASSRGLANTGELFF. CDR3 nucleotides: TGTGCCAGCTCACGGGGACTTGCGAACACCGGGGAGCTGTTTTTT. V usage is TRBV18 and J usage is TRBJ2-2; D is possibly TRBD2 (6 bases). Trimming stripped 4 bases from V and 0 bases from J, with 9 bases between. This CDR3 has 15 amino acids. CDR1 and CDR2 (germline): KGHSH, LQKENI. Based on the CDR3 plus reference TRBV18 and TRBJ2-2, the full variable domain is NAGVMQNPRHLVRRRGQEARLRCSPMKGHSHVYWYRQLPEEGLKFMVYLQKENIIDESGMPKERFSAEFPKEGPSILRIQQVVRGDSAAYFCASSRGLANTGELFFGEGSRLTVL.